In this sample, the clone carrying this T cell receptor beta chain turned up a few times. What it binds is not known. Via MiXCR, TCRdb re-called the 5' RACE reads, giving one row per CDR3 protein. The sample holds some 350,000 distinct CDR3 sequences; over 3.5% are singletons and the top ten take around 23%. This specimen belongs to a study of T cells after yellow fever vaccination. Looking at the study overall: With SMART-Seq v4 Ultra Low Input, the fractions containing low cell numbers were prepared.

The trim removed 1 base at V and 3 bases at J, leaving 11 bases unmatched. Germline V lookup: CDR1 MGHRA, CDR2 YSYEKL. The CDR3 length is 18 residues. Points from the study as a whole: Subsequent booster samples again held most clones from primary vaccination (around 96% CD4, about 85% CD8). Peaking on day 5 versus 15, the secondary response was faster but weaker.

The sequence came from a man aged 18 to 30 who received the YFV17D yellow fever vaccine. Sample: PBMCs, taken 5 days after the yellow fever booster vaccination. The chain employs TRBV4-1 and TRBJ1-5; TRBD1 aligns across 8 bases. The CDR3 sequence: CASSQATRAGGTNQPQHF. The DNA for the CDR3 is TGCGCCAGCAGCCAAGCAACGAGGGCAGGGGGCACCAATCAGCCCCAGCATTTT.